Each of the 25 T cell receptor beta chains below was sequenced from the same sample in a study of vaccination and CD4 T cells after COVID-19. These TCRs are of unknown antigen specificity. Sequencing of cultured CD4+ T cell DNA used the Oncomine TCR Beta short-read assay. TCRdb analysed the PCR reads with MiXCR anew, one entry per CDR3 protein. The repertoire holds some 10,000 distinct CDR3 sequences, with 65% to 75% as singletons. Treatment defined: roughly 10-day PBMC culture with coronavirus spike peptide pools or control peptides (ViraFEST assay). Input material: CD4+ T cells from blood, cultured in vitro. All receptors come from a human donor who had recovered from COVID-19.

The chain couples TRBV20-1 to TRBJ1-2; no definite D call. CDR3 length: 13 amino acids. V was shortened by 0 bases and J by 8 bases, with 13 bases between the two germline ends. Germline V lookup: CDR1 DFQATT, CDR2 SNEGSKA (reference sequence). The CDR3 region is CSAREGGLRGYTF. The CDR3 DNA reads TGCAGTGCTAGAGAGGGTGGGCTACGGGGCTACACCTTC.

The chain employs TRBV12-3 or TRBV12-4 and TRBJ1-5; 8 bases agree with TRBD1. Trimming took 3 bases from V and 1 from J; bases not matched to a gene: 5. The CDR3 is 16 residues long. In DNA form, the CDR3 reads TGTGCCAGCAGTTTTCGACAGGGGTTGAGCAATCAGCCCCAGCATTTT. Amino acids: CASSFRQGLSNQPQHF.

The V call is TRBV19, the J call TRBJ1-1; D unclear. Per germline, CDR1 LNHDA and CDR2 SQIVND (reference sequence). The CDR3 contains 14 residues. The germline V and J ends were trimmed by 1 base and 6 bases, with 12 bases remaining between them. CDR3 region: CASSIGLRGSEAFF. CDR3 bases: TGTGCCAGTAGTATAGGGCTTCGAGGGTCTGAAGCTTTCTTT.

The chain has TRBV6-1 and TRBJ2-2; 7 bases align to TRBD1. V lost 10 bases to trimming and J lost 4 bases; unmatched junction nucleotides: 21. Germline-derived CDR1 and CDR2 are MNHNS and SASEGT. The CDR3 contains 18 residues. This chain's CDR3 is CAIAKTGKVLLTTGELFF. In nucleotides, the CDR3 is TGTGCCATCGCCAAGACAGGGAAGGTCCTATTAACCACCGGGGAGCTGTTTTTT.

The chain recombines TRBV18 with TRBJ2-7, with 8 nucleotides matching TRBD2. CDR1 and CDR2 (germline): KGHSH, LQKENI. The V segment lost 0 bases and the J segment 3 bases; nucleotides outside the gene matches: 4. The CDR3 runs to 15 residues. The CDR3, as DNA: TGTGCCAGCTCACCACCAGCGGGGGTAAGCTACGAGCAGTACTTC. Translated: CASSPPAGVSYEQYF.

This chain connects TRBV7-6 to TRBJ1-5; D not certain. The CDR3 loop spans 14 amino acids. The germline V gene has CDR1 SGHVS and CDR2 FNYEAQ. Trimming removed 0 bases from V and 7 bases from J, with 10 bases in between. CDR3 region: CASSLASSGQPQHF. The CDR3 region has the DNA TGTGCCAGCAGCTTAGCGTCATCGGGCCAGCCCCAGCATTTT.

The gene calls are TRBV6-1 and TRBJ1-2; D possibly corresponds to TRBD1 (6 bases). Germline CDR1 MNHNS, CDR2 SASEGT. V shed 10 bases and J shed 4 bases, with 19 bases lying between them. The CDR3 has 14 amino acids. The CDR3 coding sequence is TGTGCCACTCTTAGGGGGGGCGGAAGCTATGGCTACACCTTC. Translated, it gives CATLRGGGSYGYTF.

In its sample, this clonotype was seen once. This sequence joins TRBV30 and TRBJ2-3; no clear D. The germline CDR1 and CDR2 sequences are GTSNPN and SVGIG (reference sequence). Trimming removed 2 bases from V and 0 bases from J, with 9 bases in between. The CDR3 is made up of 14 amino acids. The CDR3 is CAWSSHFSTDTQYF. The DNA for the CDR3 is TGTGCCTGGAGTAGCCACTTCAGCACAGATACGCAGTATTTT.

The chain recombines TRBV9 with TRBJ1-6; a weak D match, TRBD1 (5 bases). V lost 0 bases, J lost 8 bases, and 18 bases lay in between. Germline CDR1 is SGDLS and CDR2 is YYNGEE. The CDR3 consists of 17 residues. CDR3 bases: TGTGCCAGCAGCGTAGATGGGAGACCGGGGCCCCATTCACCCCTCCACTTT. Amino acids: CASSVDGRPGPHSPLHF.

This clonotype appeared once. V and J are TRBV20-1 and TRBJ2-3; D not certain. The CDR3 has 14 amino acids. In germline, CDR1 is DFQATT, CDR2 SNEGSKA (reference sequence). Trimming pared 6 bases from V and 3 bases from J, leaving 16 bases between. This CDR3 is CSAPLRFRTDTQYF. The CDR3, as DNA: TGCAGTGCCCCCCTTCGGTTTCGGACAGATACGCAGTATTTT.

In its sample, this clonotype was seen a few times. The chain recombines TRBV7-2 with TRBJ1-5; D not certain. Trimming removed 4 bases from V and 11 bases from J, with 15 bases in between. Looked up from germline, CDR1 is SGHTA and CDR2 is FQGNSA. The CDR3 contains 13 residues. The CDR3 region has the DNA TGTGCCAGCAGCTCCCCCCCGGGTAGTGCCCAGCATTTT. Amino acid sequence: CASSSPPGSAQHF. The whole variable domain, remainder taken from reference TRBV7-2 and TRBJ1-5, is GAGVSQSPSNKVTEKGKDVELRCDPISGHTALYWYRQSLGQGLEFLIYFQGNSAPDKSGLPSDRFSAERTGGSVSTLTIQRTQQEDSAVYLCASSSPPGSAQHFGDGTRLSIL.

V is TRBV7-6 and J is TRBJ2-3, with D perhaps matching TRBD1 (6 bases). The CDR3 is made up of 15 amino acids. Germline CDR1 and CDR2: SGHVS and FNYEAQ. The V gene lost 6 bases and the J gene lost 2 bases, with 15 bases spanning the gap. CDR3 nucleotide sequence: TGTGCCAGCAGGTGGGGACAAGAGTCCACAGATACGCAGTATTTT. Amino acid sequence: CASRWGQESTDTQYF.

The chain combines TRBV24-1 with TRBJ2-5; no clear D gene. Germline CDR1 is KGHDR and CDR2 is SFDVKD. Trimming took off 3 bases at V and 2 bases at J, with 18 bases between the two ends. The CDR3 has 17 residues. The DNA of the CDR3 is TGTGCCACCAGTGATATAGGGTTGGCAGGCGCTCAAGAGACCCAGTACTTC. Translated, it gives CATSDIGLAGAQETQYF.

V gene TRBV20-1 combines with J gene TRBJ2-3, with D perhaps being TRBD1 or TRBD2 (5 bases each). CDR1 is DFQATT, CDR2 SNEGSKA, per germline (reference sequence). The CDR3 loop spans 15 amino acids. V was shortened by 6 bases and J by 1 base, with 17 bases between the two germline ends. The CDR3 sequence: CSAVDRQRGTDTQYF. The CDR3 DNA sequence: TGCAGTGCGGTAGACCGACAGAGGGGCACAGATACGCAGTATTTT.

CDR3 bases: TGTGCCAGCAGCGCCGGGGATTCACCCCTCCACTTT. Its protein product is CASSAGDSPLHF. V and J are TRBV21-1 and TRBJ1-6; the listed D gene, TRBD1, was not tested against the DNA. TRBV21-1 counts as a pseudogene. The CDR3 runs to 12 residues.

The chain couples TRBV5-1 to TRBJ1-5, with D possibly matching TRBD1 (6 bases). The germline V gene has CDR1 SGHRS and CDR2 YFSETQ. V gave up 0 bases and J gave up 9 bases, with 10 bases separating them. CDR3 size: 13 residues. The CDR3 protein is CASSLAGAPPQHF. For the CDR3, the DNA is TGCGCCAGCAGCTTGGCAGGGGCTCCGCCCCAGCATTTT.

This sequence joins TRBV11-3 and TRBJ2-7, with D perhaps TRBD2 (6 bases). Germline V CDR1 and CDR2: SGHNT, YENEEA. Trimming pared 3 bases from V and 6 bases from J, leaving 12 bases between. The CDR3 is 13 amino acids. CDR3 DNA: TGTGCCAGCAGCTTGGGGGGTCGCGGCGAGCAGTACTTC. As protein: CASSLGGRGEQYF.

Comments on this clonotype: Here the CDR3 omits its conserved ending phenylalanine or tryptophan, so a read error is the likely source. This chain uses TRBV6-2 or TRBV6-3 with TRBJ1-5; 8 nucleotides line up with TRBD1. Germline CDR1 and CDR2: MNHEY and SVGEGT. The length of the CDR3 is 15 residues. The V segment lost 5 bases and the J segment 1 base; nucleotides outside the gene matches: 4. The CDR3 bases are TGTGCCAGCAGTACCACAGGGGGGAGCAATCAGCCCCAGCATCTT. This encodes CASSTTGGSNQPQHL.

This chain joins TRBV6-5 and TRBJ1-1, with a possible D match to TRBD1 (5 bases). CDR1 MNHEY and CDR2 SVGAGI come from the germline V gene. The V end lost 0 bases, the J end lost 4 bases, and 15 bases lay between the germline ends. This CDR3 is built from 16 residues. In DNA form, the CDR3 reads TGTGCCAGCAGTTACTCGAGGATCGGGGGGATCACTGAAGCTTTCTTT. Its protein product is CASSYSRIGGITEAFF.

V gene TRBV15 combines with J gene TRBJ1-6, with 7 bases fitting TRBD1. This CDR3 has 15 residues. Trimming cost V 3 bases and J 4 bases; bases outside gene matches: 3. Germline CDR1 and CDR2: LNHNV and YYDKDF (reference sequence). The CDR3 coding sequence is TGTGCCACCAGCAGCCTGACAGGGTATAATTCACCCCTCCACTTT. Its translation: CATSSLTGYNSPLHF.

V gene TRBV20-1 combines with J gene TRBJ2-7, with D unclear. This CDR3 is 13 amino acids long. Between the trimmed V and J ends, which lost 0 bases and 6 bases, there was a span of 12 bases. CDR1 DFQATT and CDR2 SNEGSKA come from the germline V gene (reference sequence). The CDR3 DNA reads TGCAGTGCTAGAGATCCGGGTCGATCCGAGCAGTACTTC. This sequence encodes CSARDPGRSEQYF.

The V call is TRBV30, the J call TRBJ1-5, with no clear D. Germline CDR1 is GTSNPN and CDR2 is SVGIG (reference sequence). CDR3 size: 14 residues. Deletions cut 3 bases from V and 0 bases from J, with 9 bases between. The CDR3 DNA sequence: TGTGCCTGGAGGGGTGTTGGTAGCAATCAGCCCCAGCATTTT. Its protein is CAWRGVGSNQPQHF.

V usage is TRBV6-1 and J usage is TRBJ2-5; 15 bases match TRBD2. With V trimmed by 6 bases and J by 1 base, 6 bases remained unmatched. CDR3 length equals 17 residues. Looked up from germline, CDR1 is MNHNS and CDR2 is SASEGT. The CDR3 region is CASSPGLAGGLQETQYF. The CDR3 region has the DNA TGTGCCAGCAGCCCGGGACTAGCGGGAGGTCTCCAAGAGACCCAGTACTTC.

The chain couples TRBV11-3 to TRBJ1-2; no clear D. The ends were cut back, 1 base at V and 5 bases at J, with 2 bases in the middle. This CDR3 has 11 amino acids. The germline gives CDR1 SGHNT, CDR2 YENEEA. CDR3 sequence reads: CASSLGYGYTF. The CDR3 DNA is TGTGCCAGCAGCTTAGGTTATGGCTACACCTTC. The whole variable domain, remainder taken from reference TRBV11-3 and TRBJ1-2, is EAGVVQSPRYKIIEKKQPVAFWCNPISGHNTLYWYLQNLGQGPELLIRYENEEAVDDSQLPKDRFSAERLKGVDSTLKIQPAELGDSAVYLCASSLGYGYTFGSGTRLTVV.

The rearrangement uses TRBV6-1 and TRBJ2-1; TRBD2 matches at 12 bases. J gave up 8 bases and V 4 bases, and 12 bases lay outside the gene matches. CDR1 and CDR2 from the germline V gene are MNHNS and SASEGT. The CDR3 contains 17 residues. CDR3 coding DNA: TGTGCCAGCAGTGCGGGGTGGACTAGCGGGGCGTGGGATGAGCAGTTCTTC. Its translation: CASSAGWTSGAWDEQFF.